Each of the 23 T cell receptor beta chains below was sequenced from the same sample in a study of blood T cell repertoires in COVID-19. Data came from immunoSEQ multiplex PCR; TCRdb stores just in-frame clones and leaves some out. Found here are fewer than 300,000 clones, approximately 87% of them singletons; the top ten hold 10% to 15%. The material sequenced was peripheral blood. Receptors were obtained from a woman under 40 with COVID-19, enrolled during active disease.

The genes are TRBV6-5 and TRBJ2-7; D is perhaps TRBD2 (5 bases). The CDR3 extends over 15 amino acids. Trimming left V 5 bases short and J 5 bases short, with 19 bases between. Germline V gives CDR1 MNHEY, CDR2 SVGAGI. The chain's CDR3 is CASSPSVFAGDEQYF. CDR3 DNA: TGTGCCAGCAGTCCCTCGGTGTTTGCCGGGGACGAGCAGTACTTC.

The V gene is TRBV6-5, the J gene TRBJ1-2; the match to TRBD1 covers 8 bases. With 5 bases clipped from V and 2 bases from J, the junction kept 4 bases outside the gene matches. CDR3 length: 14 amino acids. The germline V gene encodes CDR1 MNHEY and CDR2 SVGAGI. The CDR3 reads CASSRRQGNYGYTF. CDR3 in DNA: TGTGCCAGCAGTCGAAGACAGGGGAACTATGGCTACACCTTC.

The chain is built from TRBV5-1 and TRBJ1-1; 8 bases map to TRBD1. The CDR3 runs 15 residues. The J segment lost 4 bases and the V segment lost 0 bases, leaving 5 bases of the junction unmatched. CDR1 and CDR2 (germline): SGHRS, YFSETQ. CDR3 region: CASSLVQGASTEAFF. In DNA form, the CDR3 reads TGCGCCAGCAGCTTGGTGCAGGGGGCGAGCACTGAAGCTTTCTTT.

The rearrangement links TRBV18 to TRBJ2-2; TRBD1 is a possible D gene (5 bases). Germline CDR1 and CDR2: KGHSH and LQKENI. The V and J ends lost 5 bases and 5 bases respectively, with 15 bases between them. The CDR3 covers 15 residues. CDR3 amino acids: CASSTIEQETGELFF. In nucleotides, the CDR3 is TGTGCCAGCTCAACAATTGAACAGGAGACCGGGGAGCTGTTTTTT.

The gene calls are TRBV18 and TRBJ2-1; 7 positions match TRBD1. The CDR3 is made up of 15 amino acids. Germline V gene lookup returns CDR1 KGHSH and CDR2 LQKENI. After removal of 6 bases from V and 7 bases from J, the junction contained 12 bases not matched to a gene. The CDR3 sequence is CASSLYRGSENEQFF. The CDR3, as DNA: TGTGCCAGCTCCCTCTACAGGGGTAGTGAAAATGAGCAGTTCTTC.

Only one count was recorded for this clone. J is TRBJ2-2 and V is TRBV5-1; 9 bases align to TRBD2. Germline V gives CDR1 SGHRS, CDR2 YFSETQ. With 4 bases clipped from V and 7 bases from J, the junction kept 11 bases outside the gene matches. CDR3 length: 16 residues. In DNA, the CDR3 is TGCGCCAGCAGCGTGACCTTAGCGGGGGCAAGCGGGGAGCTGTTTTTT. Its protein product is CASSVTLAGASGELFF. The complete variable domain, with remaining parts taken from reference TRBV5-1 and TRBJ2-2, reads KAGVTQTPRYLIKTRGQQVTLSCSPISGHRSVSWYQQTPGQGLQFLFEYFSETQRNKGNFPGRFSGRQFSNSRSEMNVSTLELGDSALYLCASSVTLAGASGELFFGEGSRLTVL.

The rearrangement links TRBV18 to TRBJ1-6; 8 bases are a match to TRBD1. Germline V gene sequence: CDR1 KGHSH, CDR2 LQKENI. The CDR3 consists of 16 residues. Losses at the gene ends were 5 bases for V and 11 bases for J; bases not matched to a gene: 14. The CDR3: CASSSGQGGSVAPLHF. For the CDR3, the DNA is TGTGCCAGCTCATCCGGACAGGGCGGTAGCGTGGCACCCCTCCACTTT.

This clone was detected a few times. CDR3 DNA: TGTGCCAGTAGTATCGCTAGCACCGGGGAGCTGTTTTTT. It yields the protein CASSIASTGELFF. V gene TRBV19 combines with J gene TRBJ2-2; D gene unclear. This CDR3 contains 13 residues. V was clipped by 3 bases and J by 4 bases, with 6 bases between them. The V gene's germline CDR1 is LNHDA and CDR2 SQIVND (reference sequence).

The gene calls are TRBV2 and TRBJ1-4, with D possibly matching TRBD1 (6 bases). Trimming shortened V by 4 bases and J by 7 bases, and 19 bases separated the two germline ends. Germline V lookup: CDR1 SNHLY, CDR2 FYNNEI. The CDR3 runs 16 residues. The chain's CDR3 is CASSGLTGLGGEKLFF. The CDR3 DNA is TGTGCCAGCAGTGGTTTGACAGGCCTCGGAGGTGAAAAACTGTTTTTT.

V is TRBV4-1 and J is TRBJ2-7; 7 bases are shared with TRBD1. With 4 bases clipped from V and 0 bases from J, the junction kept 6 bases outside the gene matches. The CDR3 length is 15 residues. From germline, CDR1 is MGHRA and CDR2 YSYEKL. The CDR3 coding sequence is TGCGCCAGCAGCCGCATACAGGGGCTCTCCTACGAGCAGTACTTC. It is translated as CASSRIQGLSYEQYF.

The V and J genes are TRBV11-2 and TRBJ2-3; D is uncertain. Germline V gives CDR1 SGHAT, CDR2 FQNNGV. The CDR3 extends over 17 amino acids. The ends were cut back, 5 bases at V and 0 bases at J, with 18 bases in the middle. The CDR3 sequence: CASSPASGFFSTDTQYF. In DNA, the CDR3 is TGTGCCAGCAGCCCCGCCAGTGGCTTCTTTAGCACAGATACGCAGTATTTT.

The chain is built from TRBV19 and TRBJ2-5; TRBD2 matches at 7 bases. V dropped 1 base and J dropped 1; count of bases not matched to a gene: 3. The CDR3 extends over 15 amino acids. Germline values: CDR1 LNHDA, CDR2 SQIVND (reference sequence). CDR3 coding DNA: TGTGCCAGTAGTATAGGTCCTAGCGGCCAAGAGACCCAGTACTTC. It codes for CASSIGPSGQETQYF.

The J gene is TRBJ2-5, the V gene TRBV7-9, with D unresolved. Germline CDR1 reads SEHNR; CDR2 reads FQNEAQ (reference sequence). CDR3 size: 15 residues. Trimming stripped 11 bases from V and 4 bases from J, with 23 bases between. CDR3 coding DNA: TGTGCCCAGGCTTCTGATATGGGCTACGGAGAGACCCAGTACTTC. Its translation: CAQASDMGYGETQYF.

V and J are TRBV19 and TRBJ2-1; the D gene is possibly TRBD1 (5 bases). The CDR3 runs 13 residues. The V gene lost 8 bases and the J gene lost 4 bases, with 12 bases spanning the gap. In germline, CDR1 is LNHDA, CDR2 SQIVND (reference sequence). This chain's CDR3 is CASATVIYNEQFF. The CDR3 DNA is TGTGCCAGTGCGACAGTTATATACAATGAGCAGTTCTTC.

The chain has TRBV5-6 and TRBJ2-7; 7 bases fit TRBD1. The trim removed 4 bases at V and 6 bases at J, leaving 4 bases unmatched. This CDR3 comprises 12 residues. Germline V gene sequence: CDR1 SGHDT, CDR2 YYEEEE. The CDR3 DNA is TGTGCCAGCAGCGAGGGGGCTATCGAGCAGTACTTC. Translation gives CASSEGAIEQYF.

The chain is built from TRBV18 and TRBJ1-2; possible D gene TRBD1, 5 bases. The ends were cut back, 3 bases at V and 1 base at J, with 9 bases in the middle. This CDR3 is built from 14 residues. Germline CDR1 is KGHSH and CDR2 is LQKENI. The CDR3 bases are TGTGCCAGCTCACCGGCAGGGATTAACTATGGCTACACCTTC. Encoded protein: CASSPAGINYGYTF.

Only a few counts were recorded for this clone. This chain connects TRBV7-9 to TRBJ1-5; 8 nucleotides match TRBD1. The junction had 5 bases not matched to a gene; V was cut back by 3 bases and J by 4 bases. The CDR3 extends over 15 amino acids. Germline assignment: CDR1 SEHNR and CDR2 FQNEAQ (reference sequence). The CDR3 bases are TGTGCCAGCAGCTTTGGACAGGGAGTAAATCAGCCCCAGCATTTT. Translating it yields CASSFGQGVNQPQHF.

The chain links TRBV6-1 to TRBJ2-3, with TRBD1 as a possible D gene (6 bases). Trimming took off 3 bases at V and 4 bases at J, with 8 bases between the two ends. The CDR3 length is 13 residues. The V gene's germline CDR1 is MNHNS and CDR2 SASEGT. The CDR3 spells CASSDQGPDTQYF. The CDR3, as DNA: TGTGCCAGCAGTGATCAGGGGCCAGATACGCAGTATTTT.

The V and J genes are TRBV4-2 and TRBJ2-1; possibly TRBD2 for D (5 bases). The germline gives CDR1 LGHNA, CDR2 YNFKEQ. The CDR3 sequence is 17 residues long. V lost 4 bases to trimming and J lost 0 bases, with 16 bases between them. The CDR3 reads CASSPGLPGISYNEQFF. CDR3 bases: TGTGCCAGCAGCCCAGGTCTTCCGGGGATCTCCTACAATGAGCAGTTCTTC.

The V call is TRBV21-1, the J call TRBJ2-3; the table calls TRBD1, which could not be checked here. TRBV21-1 is annotated as a pseudogene. CDR3 length: 20 amino acids. CDR3 loop: CASSLTAGTGALISTDTQYF. In nucleotides, the CDR3 is TGTGCCAGCAGCCTCACCGCCGGGACAGGGGCCCTGATAAGCACAGATACGCAGTATTTT.

This rearrangement joins TRBV3-1 (or the pseudogene TRBV3-2) to TRBJ2-3; weak D call: TRBD1 (6 bases). Trimming stripped 4 bases from V and 2 bases from J, with 13 bases between. The germline CDR1 and CDR2 sequences are LGHDT and YNNKEL (reference sequence). The CDR3 is 15 residues long. In DNA, the CDR3 is TGTGCCAGCAGCCTGCAGGGGCACAACACAGATACGCAGTATTTT. Translated: CASSLQGHNTDTQYF.

The chain employs TRBV29-1 and TRBJ2-1; 7 bases match TRBD2. Trimming removed 7 bases from V and 4 bases from J; junction bases left unmatched: 7. CDR3 size: 13 residues. Germline V gene sequence: CDR1 SQVTM, CDR2 ANQGSEA. The CDR3 loop is CSAPLAVYNEQFF. The CDR3 DNA is TGCAGCGCCCCCCTAGCGGTTTACAATGAGCAGTTCTTC.

In DNA, the CDR3 is TGCGCCACCGCAGCTGGGGCGAACTACAATGAGCAGTTCTTC. It is translated as CATAAGANYNEQFF. The chain uses TRBV5-1 and TRBJ2-1; a weak D match, TRBD1 (5 bases). CDR1 is SGHRS and CDR2 is YFSETQ in the germline V gene. This CDR3 contains 14 residues. Between the trimmed V and J ends, which lost 9 bases and 3 bases, there was a span of 16 bases.